These 19 T cell receptor beta chains were sequenced from one sample in a study of PD-L1 blockade in urothelial cancer. Repertoires were generated with immunoSEQ multiplex PCR, while TCRdb's copy carries only in-frame clones and drops some. The top ten hold roughly 2.9% of the sample, which has some 60,000 clones, 70% to 90% seen once. The material was PBMCs, obtained around atezolizumab (anti-PD-L1) treatment. Receptor source: a man over 45 with urothelial cancer.

The chain carries TRBV7-3 and TRBJ2-5; TRBD2 might be the D (6 bases). The CDR3 covers 15 residues. Trimming removed 5 bases from V and 7 bases from J, with 20 bases in between. From germline, CDR1 is SGHTA and CDR2 FQGTGA. The CDR3: CASSPNPSDLATQYF. The CDR3 DNA reads as TGTGCCAGCAGCCCCAACCCTAGCGACTTGGCGACCCAGTACTTC.

V usage is TRBV7-2 and J usage is TRBJ2-3; 9 bases are a match to TRBD2. CDR3 length equals 14 residues. Trimming at V came to 5 bases and at J to 3 bases, leaving 3 bases not matched to a gene. In germline, CDR1 is SGHTA, CDR2 FQGNSA. CDR3 amino acids: CASSGTSTTDTQYF. The DNA of the CDR3 is TGTGCCAGCAGCGGGACTAGCACAACAGATACGCAGTATTTT.

CDR3: CASSVGQGNYGYTF. CDR3 in DNA: TGTGCCAGCAGCGTCGGACAGGGAAACTATGGCTACACCTTC. The J gene is TRBJ1-2, the V gene TRBV9; 8 nucleotides match TRBD1. Germline loops: CDR1 SGDLS, CDR2 YYNGEE. V gave up 2 bases and J gave up 2 bases; unmatched junction bases: 2. The CDR3 sequence is 14 residues long.

The chain employs TRBV15 and TRBJ1-1; possibly TRBD1 for D (6 bases). V lost 3 bases, J lost 5 bases, and 16 bases lay in between. Germline assignment: CDR1 LNHNV and CDR2 YYDKDF (reference sequence). This CDR3 is 15 amino acids long. The chain's CDR3 is CATSSDLRGQTEAFF. For the CDR3, the DNA is TGTGCCACCAGCAGTGATCTGCGGGGGCAGACTGAAGCTTTCTTT. The whole variable domain, filled in from reference TRBV15 and TRBJ1-1, reads DAMVIQNPRYQVTQFGKPVTLSCSQTLNHNVMYWYQQKSSQAPKLLFHYYDKDFNNEADTPDNFQSRRPNTSFCFLDIRSPGLGDTAMYLCATSSDLRGQTEAFFGQGTRLTVV.

The chain couples TRBV9 to TRBJ1-5; a possible D gene is TRBD1 (5 bases). Germline V gene lookup returns CDR1 SGDLS and CDR2 YYNGEE. Trimming left V 4 bases short and J 5 bases short, with 16 bases between. The CDR3 is 15 residues long. The CDR3 loop reads CASSRGGGDHQPQHF. The CDR3 DNA reads as TGTGCCAGCAGCCGTGGGGGGGGAGATCATCAGCCCCAGCATTTT.

The J gene is TRBJ2-7, the V gene TRBV29-1; TRBD2 agrees at 8 bases. Per germline, CDR1 SQVTM and CDR2 ANQGSEA. The V gene end was trimmed by 7 bases and the J gene end by 0 bases; junction bases not matched to a gene: 5. The CDR3 sequence is 13 residues long. DNA for the CDR3: TGCAGCGCACTAGCGGCAAGCTCCTACGAGCAGTACTTC. Its protein product is CSALAASSYEQYF.

The genes are TRBV10-3 and TRBJ2-3; D remains ambiguous. Germline assignment: CDR1 ENHRY and CDR2 SYGVKD. The length of the CDR3 is 14 residues. Trimming took off 3 bases at V and 3 bases at J, with 10 bases between the two ends. This CDR3 is CAISDRLGTDTQYF. Written as DNA, the CDR3 is TGTGCCATCAGTGACCGTCTAGGAACAGATACGCAGTATTTT.

The J gene is TRBJ2-5, the V gene TRBV28; 12 positions agree with TRBD2. The CDR3 loop spans 17 amino acids. The germline gives CDR1 MDHEN, CDR2 SYDVKM. V dropped 1 base and J dropped 1; count of bases not matched to a gene: 4. The CDR3 loop reads CASSLLGTSGLQETQYF. Here the CDR3 DNA reads TGTGCCAGCAGTTTATTGGGGACTAGCGGGCTCCAAGAGACCCAGTACTTC.

This clone is a singleton in its sample. This CDR3 reads CASSYNPGQGNSPLHF. The CDR3 DNA reads as TGTGCCAGCAGTTACAATCCGGGACAGGGGAATTCACCCCTCCACTTT. This chain links TRBV6-5 with TRBJ1-6; 10 bases agree with TRBD1. J lost 7 bases, V lost 2 bases, and 5 bases had no gene match. The CDR3 extends over 16 amino acids. In germline, CDR1 is MNHEY, CDR2 SVGAGI.

The chain recombines TRBV11-3 with TRBJ2-1; 9 bases are shared with TRBD2. The junction had 6 bases not matched to a gene; V was cut back by 2 bases and J by 7 bases. In germline, CDR1 is SGHNT, CDR2 YENEEA. This CDR3 spans 15 amino acids. CDR3 DNA sequence: TGTGCCAGCAGCTTACGCGGAAGCGGGGGGAATGAGCAGTTCTTC. It specifies CASSLRGSGGNEQFF.

The V call is TRBV29-1, the J call TRBJ1-1; no firm D call. V lost 4 bases, J lost 8 bases, and 8 bases lay in between. Germline values: CDR1 SQVTM, CDR2 ANQGSEA. The CDR3 has 10 residues. The CDR3 region is CSVVLLEAFF. The CDR3 DNA reads as TGCAGCGTTGTCTTGTTGGAAGCTTTCTTT.

The chain links TRBV2 to TRBJ2-7; 10 nucleotides align to TRBD2. After removal of 3 bases from V and 0 bases from J, the junction contained 5 bases not matched to a gene. CDR1 and CDR2 (germline): SNHLY, FYNNEI. This CDR3 has 16 amino acids. The CDR3 region is CASSDKASGSSYEQYF. The CDR3 DNA reads TGTGCCAGCAGTGACAAGGCTAGCGGGAGCTCCTACGAGCAGTACTTC. The full variable domain, rest sourced from reference TRBV2 and TRBJ2-7, is EPEVTQTPSHQVTQMGQEVILRCVPISNHLYFYWYRQILGQKVEFLVSFYNNEISEKSEIFDDQFSVERPDGSNFTLKIRSTKLEDSAMYFCASSDKASGSSYEQYFGPGTRLTVT.

This chain uses TRBV7-2 with TRBJ1-2; D remains ambiguous. CDR1 is SGHTA, CDR2 FQGNSA, per germline. This CDR3 has 12 amino acids. V was clipped by 6 bases and J by 3 bases, with 8 bases between them. The DNA for the CDR3 is TGTGCCAGCAGAGACATGCACTATGGCTACACCTTC. Protein product: CASRDMHYGYTF.

This chain links TRBV11-3 with TRBJ2-1, with TRBD2 identical over 12 bases. The CDR3 is 15 residues long. CDR1 and CDR2 from the germline V gene are SGHNT and YENEEA. V was clipped by 6 bases and J by 2 bases; unmatched bases: 2. The CDR3 sequence: CASSRTSGTYNEQFF. The CDR3 nucleotides are TGTGCCAGCAGTCGGACTAGCGGGACCTACAATGAGCAGTTCTTC.

This clone occurred a few times. This chain links TRBV23-1 with TRBJ2-3; 9 bases match TRBD2. TRBV23-1 falls under the ORF class, with uncertain function. With 4 bases clipped from V and 4 bases from J, the junction kept 6 bases outside the gene matches. The CDR3 consists of 15 residues. Written as DNA, the CDR3 is TGCGCCAGCAGTCGGGGTAGCGGGGGATCAGATACGCAGTATTTT. Its translation: CASSRGSGGSDTQYF.

This clone has just a few counts. The chain joins TRBV7-3 to TRBJ2-1; 8 bases align to TRBD1. The trim removed 2 bases at V and 5 bases at J, leaving 14 bases unmatched. Germline V lookup: CDR1 SGHTA, CDR2 FQGTGA. The length of the CDR3 is 18 residues. The CDR3 DNA reads as TGTGCCAGCAGCTTATACGGACAGGGAACTACCCGGCACAATGAGCAGTTCTTC. This codes for CASSLYGQGTTRHNEQFF.

The chain joins TRBV28 to TRBJ2-7; 7 positions agree with TRBD2. Germline lookup yields CDR1 MDHEN and CDR2 SYDVKM. V trimming: 8 bases; J trimming: 1 base; junction bases outside the gene matches: 11. CDR3 length: 15 residues. CDR3 residues: CASVLGGSPSYEQYF. The CDR3 DNA reads TGTGCCAGCGTCCTGGGCGGGAGCCCATCCTACGAGCAGTACTTC.

The V gene is TRBV7-8, the J gene TRBJ1-1; a possible D gene is TRBD1 (6 bases). The CDR3 runs to 15 residues. Trimming left V 0 bases short and J 4 bases short, with 12 bases between. The germline V gene has CDR1 SGHVS and CDR2 FQNEAQ. CDR3 sequence (DNA): TGTGCCAGCAGCTTAGCGGGGGGGCTAACCACTGAAGCTTTCTTT. Its protein is CASSLAGGLTTEAFF. The whole variable domain, filled in from reference TRBV7-8 and TRBJ1-1, reads GAGVSQSPRYKVAKRGQDVALRCDPISGHVSLFWYQQALGQGPEFLTYFQNEAQLDKSGLPSDRFFAERPEGSVSTLKIQRTQQEDSAVYLCASSLAGGLTTEAFFGQGTRLTVV.

This chain's CDR3 is CASSTGQGINSPLHF. The DNA for the CDR3 is TGTGCCAGCAGTACGGGACAGGGTATTAATTCACCCCTCCACTTT. The genes are TRBV6-5 and TRBJ1-6; 9 bases are a match to TRBD1. Germline V CDR1 and CDR2: MNHEY, SVGAGI. V shed 5 bases, J shed 6 bases, and the junction held 5 bases outside the gene matches. The CDR3 spans 15 residues.